This TCR beta chain was obtained from a study of beta chain features in type 1 diabetes. Findings of the study overall: Type 1 diabetes patients showed a moderate but significant shortening of TCRB CDR3s in all four CD4+ subsets.

The whole isolated RNA underwent reverse transcription, so sequencing captured expressed TCRB transcripts. Method: immunoSEQ multiplex PCR; TCRdb's copy keeps in-frame clones and lacks some. The table records some 900,000 clones, 15% to 20% of them present only once. Notes on this clone: Its antigen remains unknown.

This CDR3 has 14 residues. The germline gives CDR1 SGHTA, CDR2 FQGNSA. V dropped 3 bases and J dropped 7 bases, with 15 bases sitting between them. The TCR sequence derives from a woman aged 18 to 35 in good health. The source material was naive CD4+ T cells from blood. The gene calls are TRBV7-2 and TRBJ2-5; weak D call: TRBD1 (5 bases). As DNA, the CDR3 is TGTGCCAGCAGCTTCAGGGCCCCGCAGGGGACCCAGTACTTC. Translation: CASSFRAPQGTQYF.